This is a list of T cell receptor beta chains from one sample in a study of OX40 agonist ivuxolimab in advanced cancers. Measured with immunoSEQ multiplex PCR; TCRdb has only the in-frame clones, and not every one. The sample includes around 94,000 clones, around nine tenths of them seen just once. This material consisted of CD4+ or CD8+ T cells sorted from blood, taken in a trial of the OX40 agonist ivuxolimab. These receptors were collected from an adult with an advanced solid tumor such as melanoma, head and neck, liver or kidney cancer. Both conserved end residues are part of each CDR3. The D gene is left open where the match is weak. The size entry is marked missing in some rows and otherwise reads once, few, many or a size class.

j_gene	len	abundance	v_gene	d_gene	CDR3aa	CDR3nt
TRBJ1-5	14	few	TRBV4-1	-	CASSQDRGNQPQHF	TGCGCCAGCAGCCAAGACAGGGGCAATCAGCCCCAGCATTTT
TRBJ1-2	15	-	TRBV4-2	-	CASSQEGIEMRGYTF	TGTGCCAGCAGCCAAGAGGGGATTGAAATGAGGGGCTACACCTTC
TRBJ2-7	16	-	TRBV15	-	CATSSVGTSRSYEQYF	TGTGCCACCAGCAGCGTCGGGACTTCCCGCTCCTACGAGCAGTACTTC
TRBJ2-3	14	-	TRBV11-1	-	CASSLGPGTDTQYF	TGTGCCAGCAGCTTAGGACCTGGCACAGATACGCAGTATTTT
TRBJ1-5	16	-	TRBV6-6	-	CASSYGRHSSNQPQHF	TGTGCCAGCAGTTACGGCCGGCACTCTAGCAATCAGCCCCAGCATTTT
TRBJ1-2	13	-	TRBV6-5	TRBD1	CASSYGTDYGYTF	TGTGCCAGCAGTTACGGGACAGACTATGGCTACACCTTC
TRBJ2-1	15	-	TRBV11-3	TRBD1	CASSFSGTGTNEQFF	TGTGCCAGCAGCTTCTCCGGGACAGGGACCAATGAGCAGTTCTTC
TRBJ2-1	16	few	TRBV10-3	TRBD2	CAISESASGRGNEQFF	TGTGCCATCAGTGAGTCTGCTAGCGGGAGGGGGAATGAGCAGTTCTTC
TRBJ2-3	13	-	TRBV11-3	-	CASRRLGADTQYF	TGTGCCAGCAGGAGACTAGGTGCCGATACGCAGTATTTT
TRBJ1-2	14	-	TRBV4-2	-	CASSQDAPYTGYTF	TGTGCCAGCAGCCAAGATGCCCCCTACACTGGCTACACCTTC
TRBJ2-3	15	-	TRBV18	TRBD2	CASSPRSGGVDTQYF	TGTGCCAGCTCACCAAGGTCGGGAGGCGTAGATACGCAGTATTTT
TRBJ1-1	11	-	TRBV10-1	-	CASLVGGEAFF	TGCGCCAGCCTCGTGGGGGGAGAAGCTTTCTTT
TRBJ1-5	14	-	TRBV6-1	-	CASSESALNQPQHF	TGTGCCAGCAGTGAATCGGCACTCAATCAGCCCCAGCATTTT
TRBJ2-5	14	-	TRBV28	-	CASSLPGQQETQYF	TGTGCCAGCAGCCTACCGGGCCAACAAGAGACCCAGTACTTC
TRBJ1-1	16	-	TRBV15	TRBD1	CATSPPPTGIGAEAFF	TGTGCCACCAGCCCTCCCCCGACAGGGATCGGAGCTGAAGCTTTCTTT
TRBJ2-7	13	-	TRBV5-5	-	CASTRSPAYEQYF	TGTGCCAGCACCCGGTCCCCGGCCTACGAGCAGTACTTC
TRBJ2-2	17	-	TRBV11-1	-	CASSLALPGTNTGELFF	TGTGCCAGCAGCTTAGCGTTGCCGGGCACTAACACCGGGGAGCTGTTTTTT
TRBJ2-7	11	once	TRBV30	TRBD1	CAWSVTGGSYF	TGTGCCTGGAGTGTAACAGGGGGATCCTACTTC
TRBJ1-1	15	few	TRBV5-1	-	CASSRVGGMNTEAFF	TGCGCCAGCAGCCGCGTGGGGGGGATGAACACTGAAGCTTTCTTT
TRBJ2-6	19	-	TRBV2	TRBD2	CASSLNRLAASSGANVLTF	TGTGCCAGCTCCCTCAATCGACTAGCGGCAAGCTCTGGGGCCAACGTCCTGACTTTC
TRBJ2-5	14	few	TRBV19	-	CASSDGRNRETQYF	TGTGCCAGTAGTGATGGACGGAATCGAGAGACCCAGTACTTC
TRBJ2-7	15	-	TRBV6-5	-	CASSYSMGAPYEQYF	TGTGCCAGCAGTTACTCGATGGGAGCACCCTACGAGCAGTACTTC
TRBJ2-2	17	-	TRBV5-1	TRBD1	CASSSQPGQGETGELFF	TGCGCCAGCAGCTCTCAACCGGGACAGGGAGAGACCGGGGAGCTGTTTTTT
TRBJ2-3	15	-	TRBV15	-	CATRPLGSISDTQYF	TGTGCCACCAGACCGTTGGGCAGTATCTCAGATACGCAGTATTTT
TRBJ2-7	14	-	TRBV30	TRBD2	CAWGPSGHSYEQYF	TGTGCCTGGGGCCCTAGCGGACACTCCTACGAGCAGTACTTC
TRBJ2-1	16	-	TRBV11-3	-	CASSGNPRIPTDEQFF	TGTGCCAGCAGCGGTAATCCCCGGATCCCAACCGATGAGCAGTTCTTC
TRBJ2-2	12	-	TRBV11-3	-	CASSLDPGELFF	TGTGCCAGCAGCTTAGATCCCGGGGAGCTGTTTTTT
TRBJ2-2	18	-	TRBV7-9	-	CASSLLSVDRRNTGELFF	TGTGCCAGCAGCTTATTATCTGTCGACAGGAGGAACACCGGGGAGCTGTTTTTT
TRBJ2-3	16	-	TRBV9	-	CASSVAGQGVTDTQYF	TGTGCCAGCAGCGTAGCAGGGCAGGGTGTCACAGATACGCAGTATTTT
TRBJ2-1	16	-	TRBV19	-	CASSMSEYPPYNEQFF	TGTGCCAGTAGTATGAGCGAATATCCTCCCTACAATGAGCAGTTCTTC
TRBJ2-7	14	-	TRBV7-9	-	CASSFEQDWGEQYF	TGTGCCAGCAGCTTTGAACAGGACTGGGGGGAGCAGTACTTC
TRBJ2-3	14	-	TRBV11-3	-	CASSPRLRTDTQYF	TGTGCCAGCAGCCCACGACTGCGCACAGATACGCAGTATTTT
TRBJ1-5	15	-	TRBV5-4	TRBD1	CASSLGQGAGQPQHF	TGTGCCAGCAGCTTGGGCCAGGGGGCTGGTCAGCCCCAGCATTTT
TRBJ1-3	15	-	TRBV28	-	CASSLAGASGNTIYF	TGTGCCAGCAGTTTAGCAGGGGCCTCTGGAAACACCATATATTTT
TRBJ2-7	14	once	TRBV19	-	CASTPVGRADEQYF	TGTGCCAGTACCCCCGTAGGTAGGGCGGACGAGCAGTACTTC
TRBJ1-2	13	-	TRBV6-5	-	CASSYSLGGGYTF	TGTGCCAGCAGTTACTCGCTCGGTGGTGGCTACACCTTC
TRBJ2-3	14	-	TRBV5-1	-	CASSLDSSTDTQYF	TGCGCCAGCAGCTTGGACAGTTCCACAGATACGCAGTATTTT
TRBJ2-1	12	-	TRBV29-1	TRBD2	CSVEGSGDEQFF	TGCAGCGTTGAGGGCAGCGGGGATGAGCAGTTCTTC
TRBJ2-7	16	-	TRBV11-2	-	CASSHASGTSPYEQYF	TGTGCCAGCAGCCACGCCAGCGGGACATCACCCTACGAGCAGTACTTC
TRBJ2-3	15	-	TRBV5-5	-	CASSPLRGSTDTQYF	TGTGCCAGCAGCCCCCTTCGGGGAAGCACAGATACGCAGTATTTT
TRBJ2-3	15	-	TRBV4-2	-	CASSQVRTFTDTQYF	TGTGCCAGCAGCCAAGTCAGAACCTTCACAGATACGCAGTATTTT
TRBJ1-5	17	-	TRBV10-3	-	CAISEYYRSQSNQPQHF	TGTGCCATCAGTGAGTATTACAGGAGCCAGAGCAATCAGCCCCAGCATTTT
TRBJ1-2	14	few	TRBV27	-	CASSLSRRNYGYTF	TGTGCCAGCAGTTTATCCCGACGGAACTATGGCTACACCTTC